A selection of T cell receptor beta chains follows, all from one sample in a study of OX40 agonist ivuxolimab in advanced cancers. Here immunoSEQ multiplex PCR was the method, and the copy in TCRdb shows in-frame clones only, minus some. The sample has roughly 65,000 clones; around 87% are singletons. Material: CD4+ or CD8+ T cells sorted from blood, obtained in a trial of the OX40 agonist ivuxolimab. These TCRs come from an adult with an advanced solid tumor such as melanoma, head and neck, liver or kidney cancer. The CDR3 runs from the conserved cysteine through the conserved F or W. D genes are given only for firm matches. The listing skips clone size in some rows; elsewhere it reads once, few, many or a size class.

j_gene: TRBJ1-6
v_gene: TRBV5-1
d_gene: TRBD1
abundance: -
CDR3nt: TGCGCCAGCAGCTTGGGGGGACAGGGGAATTCACCCCTCCACTTT
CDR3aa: CASSLGGQGNSPLHF

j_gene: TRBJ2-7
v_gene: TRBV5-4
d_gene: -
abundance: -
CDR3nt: TGTGCCAGCAGCTTGGGGGGGGTTACCTACGAGCAGTACTTC
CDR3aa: CASSLGGVTYEQYF

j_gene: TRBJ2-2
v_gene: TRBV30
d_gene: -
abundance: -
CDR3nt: TGTGCCTGGAGTCGTGGCATTGGCGCGAACACCGGGGAGCTGTTTTTT
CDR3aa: CAWSRGIGANTGELFF

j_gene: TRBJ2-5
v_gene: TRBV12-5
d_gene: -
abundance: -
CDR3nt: TGTGCTAGTGCCCGGGACTCGATCCAAGAGACCCAGTACTTC
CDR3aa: CASARDSIQETQYF

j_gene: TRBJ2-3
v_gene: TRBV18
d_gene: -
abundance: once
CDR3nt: TGTGCCAGCTCACCACCGTCTAGCCCGACAGATACGCAGTATTTT
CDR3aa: CASSPPSSPTDTQYF

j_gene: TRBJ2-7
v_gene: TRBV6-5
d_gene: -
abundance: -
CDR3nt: TGTGCCAGCAGGAAGGACGTCTACGAGCAGTACTTC
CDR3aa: CASRKDVYEQYF

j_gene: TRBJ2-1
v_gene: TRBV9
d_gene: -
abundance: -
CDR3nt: TGTGCCAGCAGCCCAGCCTCCCTGGGGCGCAATGAGCAGTTCTTC
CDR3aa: CASSPASLGRNEQFF

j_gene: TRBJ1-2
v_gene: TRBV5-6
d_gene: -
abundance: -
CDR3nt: TGTGCCAGCAGCTTGACAGGCTATGGCTACACCTTC
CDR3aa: CASSLTGYGYTF

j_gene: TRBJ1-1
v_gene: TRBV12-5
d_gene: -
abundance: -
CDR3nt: TGTGCTAGTGGTTTGAGGCCGGACACTGAAGCTTTCTTT
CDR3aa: CASGLRPDTEAFF

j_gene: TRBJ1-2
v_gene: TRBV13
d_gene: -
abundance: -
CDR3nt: TGTGCCAGCAGCGGGGAGGGGGTTAACTATGGCTACACCTTC
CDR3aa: CASSGEGVNYGYTF

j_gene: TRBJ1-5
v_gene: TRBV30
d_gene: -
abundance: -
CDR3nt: TGTGCCTGGAGTGTATCTGGTCAGCCCCAGCATTTT
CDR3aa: CAWSVSGQPQHF

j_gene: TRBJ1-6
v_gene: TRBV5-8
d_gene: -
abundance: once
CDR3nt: TGTGCCAGCAGCTCGGGCCAGCCTAATTCACCCCTCCACTTT
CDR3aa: CASSSGQPNSPLHF

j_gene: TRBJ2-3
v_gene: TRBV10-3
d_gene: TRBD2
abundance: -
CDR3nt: TGTGCCATCAGCTTAGCGGGGGGGCCCACAGATACGCAGTATTTT
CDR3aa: CAISLAGGPTDTQYF